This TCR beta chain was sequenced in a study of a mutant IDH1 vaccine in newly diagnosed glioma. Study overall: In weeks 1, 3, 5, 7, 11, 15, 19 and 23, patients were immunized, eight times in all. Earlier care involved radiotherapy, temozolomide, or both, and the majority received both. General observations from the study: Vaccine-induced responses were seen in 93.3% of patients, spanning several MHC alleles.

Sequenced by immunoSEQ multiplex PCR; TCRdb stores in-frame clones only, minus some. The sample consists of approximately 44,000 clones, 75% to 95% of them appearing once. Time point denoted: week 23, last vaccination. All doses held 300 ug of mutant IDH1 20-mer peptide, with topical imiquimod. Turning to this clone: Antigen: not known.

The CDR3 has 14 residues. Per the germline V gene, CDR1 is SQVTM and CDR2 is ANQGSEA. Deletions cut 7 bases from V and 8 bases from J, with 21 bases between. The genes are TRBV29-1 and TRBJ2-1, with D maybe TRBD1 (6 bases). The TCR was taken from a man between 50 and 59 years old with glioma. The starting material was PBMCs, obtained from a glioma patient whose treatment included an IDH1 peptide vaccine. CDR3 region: CSGIPGTRRDEQFF. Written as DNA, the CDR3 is TGCAGCGGGATTCCCGGGACACGACGCGATGAGCAGTTCTTC.